The rows below give T cell receptor beta chains drawn from one sample of a study of T cells in Graves' hyperthyroidism and ophthalmopathy. Each CDR3 protein gets one entry after TCRdb re-called the multiplex PCR reads with MiXCR. The sample lists about 580,000 distinct CDR3 sequences, approximately 15% occurring once. The sequenced sample was blood. The receptor set was obtained from a woman younger than 45 with Graves' hyperthyroidism that later progressed to Graves' ophthalmopathy. Both conserved end residues are part of each CDR3. Each record gives: CDR3 DNA, CDR3 protein, clone size, D gene, J gene, V gene. The D gene is left open where the match is weak. Some rows mark clone size as missing; the rest say once, few, many or name a class of expanded clone.

cdr3_nt: TGCAGCGTTGAAGGAGCGGGATACGGCTACACCTTC; cdr3_aa: CSVEGAGYGYTF; clone_size: many; d_call: NA; j_call: TRBJ1-2; v_call: TRBV29-1
cdr3_nt: TGTGCCACAGGACAGGGGGCTAGGGATGTCGCTGGCTACACCTTC; cdr3_aa: CATGQGARDVAGYTF; clone_size: few; d_call: TRBD1; j_call: TRBJ1-2; v_call: TRBV12-3/TRBV12-4
cdr3_nt: TGTGCCAGCAGTTCGTACCGGGACAACTCCTACGAGCAGTACTTC; cdr3_aa: CASSSYRDNSYEQYF; clone_size: many; d_call: NA; j_call: TRBJ2-7; v_call: TRBV28
cdr3_nt: TGTGCCAGTAGAGATGGGATTTGGGACGAGCAGTACTTC; cdr3_aa: CASRDGIWDEQYF; clone_size: few; d_call: NA; j_call: TRBJ2-7; v_call: TRBV19
cdr3_nt: TGTGCCAGCAGCTTAAGGGCGCTGGCTGGAAACACCATATATTTT; cdr3_aa: CASSLRALAGNTIYF; clone_size: NA; d_call: NA; j_call: TRBJ1-3; v_call: TRBV11-2
cdr3_nt: TGTGCCAGCAGCCCCCCCGGAGGCGGGAGCTCCTACAATGAGCAGTTCTTC; cdr3_aa: CASSPPGGGSSYNEQFF; clone_size: NA; d_call: TRBD2; j_call: TRBJ2-1; v_call: TRBV7-9
cdr3_nt: TGCAGTGCCCGCCTCGGCCAAGAGACCCAGTACTTC; cdr3_aa: CSARLGQETQYF; clone_size: many; d_call: NA; j_call: TRBJ2-5; v_call: TRBV20-1
cdr3_nt: TGTGCCAGCGAGACTAGCGGGAGCCAAGAGACCCAGTACTTC; cdr3_aa: CASETSGSQETQYF; clone_size: many; d_call: TRBD2; j_call: TRBJ2-5; v_call: TRBV2
cdr3_nt: TGTGCCAGCAGCCAAGATCCCGGCAGGGGGACGTTCAACACTGAAGCTTTCTTT; cdr3_aa: CASSQDPGRGTFNTEAFF; clone_size: many; d_call: TRBD1; j_call: TRBJ1-1; v_call: TRBV3-1
cdr3_nt: TGCGCCAGCAGCTTGGGTGTAGGCGGAACTTATGGCTACACCTTC; cdr3_aa: CASSLGVGGTYGYTF; clone_size: NA; d_call: NA; j_call: TRBJ1-2; v_call: TRBV5-1
cdr3_nt: TGTGCCAGCAGGAGGGCCGCAGGGGCCAACGTCCTGACTTTC; cdr3_aa: CASRRAAGANVLTF; clone_size: many; d_call: NA; j_call: TRBJ2-6; v_call: TRBV12-3/TRBV12-4
cdr3_nt: TGTGCCAGCAGCGTAGCTGGGGGTTCTAACACTGAAGCTTTCTTT; cdr3_aa: CASSVAGGSNTEAFF; clone_size: many; d_call: NA; j_call: TRBJ1-1; v_call: TRBV9
cdr3_nt: TGTGCCAACAGTTCCGACAGGGACTACGAGCAGTACTTC; cdr3_aa: CANSSDRDYEQYF; clone_size: few; d_call: TRBD1; j_call: TRBJ2-7; v_call: TRBV28
cdr3_nt: TGTGCCAGCAGCTTTTACGGGGGTAGCACAGATACGCAGTATTTT; cdr3_aa: CASSFYGGSTDTQYF; clone_size: NA; d_call: NA; j_call: TRBJ2-3; v_call: TRBV5-4
cdr3_nt: TGTGCCAGCTCCACGGCGGGGGGCAAGCCCCAGCATTTT; cdr3_aa: CASSTAGGKPQHF; clone_size: NA; d_call: NA; j_call: TRBJ1-5; v_call: TRBV18
cdr3_nt: TGTGCCAGCAGCTCGGACCCCCCCAATCAGCCCCAGCATTTT; cdr3_aa: CASSSDPPNQPQHF; clone_size: many; d_call: NA; j_call: TRBJ1-5; v_call: TRBV5-6
cdr3_nt: TGTGCCTGGAGTGTGCGAGGACTGGATAATGAAAAACTGTTTTTT; cdr3_aa: CAWSVRGLDNEKLFF; clone_size: many; d_call: NA; j_call: TRBJ1-4; v_call: TRBV30
cdr3_nt: TGTGCCAGCAGCGGATATTCCGGGGAGGGATACGAGCAGTACTTC; cdr3_aa: CASSGYSGEGYEQYF; clone_size: NA; d_call: TRBD2; j_call: TRBJ2-7; v_call: TRBV5-4
cdr3_nt: TGTGCCAGCAGCCTTGGGACAGCGGGCATGAACACTGAAGCTTTCTTT; cdr3_aa: CASSLGTAGMNTEAFF; clone_size: few; d_call: TRBD1; j_call: TRBJ1-1; v_call: TRBV5-4
cdr3_nt: TGTGCCAGCAGAAACGGACAGTTCTATGGCTACACCTTC; cdr3_aa: CASRNGQFYGYTF; clone_size: many; d_call: NA; j_call: TRBJ1-2; v_call: TRBV2
cdr3_nt: TGTGCCAGCAGCGACTCTGGAAACACCGTATATTTT; cdr3_aa: CASSDSGNTVYF; clone_size: NA; d_call: NA; j_call: TRBJ1-3; v_call: TRBV9
cdr3_nt: TGTGCCAGTAGTCCACGTCCCGGGACGTCGGGTCGGACTGAAGCTTTCTTT; cdr3_aa: CASSPRPGTSGRTEAFF; clone_size: many; d_call: NA; j_call: TRBJ1-1; v_call: TRBV19
cdr3_nt: TGTGCCAGCAGCTACGGGACTAGCGGGAGCGAGCAGTACTTC; cdr3_aa: CASSYGTSGSEQYF; clone_size: many; d_call: TRBD2; j_call: TRBJ2-7; v_call: TRBV2
cdr3_nt: TGTGCCAGCAGCAAAAAGACAGGGTCCAATGAAAAACTGTTTTTT; cdr3_aa: CASSKKTGSNEKLFF; clone_size: many; d_call: TRBD1; j_call: TRBJ1-4; v_call: TRBV11-2
cdr3_nt: TGTGCCAGCAGGGGTGCGGGAAGCTCCTACAATGAGCAGTTCTTC; cdr3_aa: CASRGAGSSYNEQFF; clone_size: many; d_call: NA; j_call: TRBJ2-1; v_call: TRBV12-3/TRBV12-4
cdr3_nt: TGTGCCAGCAGTGAAGCAGGGGGAGGCGAGCAGTTCTTC; cdr3_aa: CASSEAGGGEQFF; clone_size: many; d_call: NA; j_call: TRBJ2-1; v_call: TRBV2
cdr3_nt: TGCAGTGCCAATAAACAAAACATGAACACTGAAGCTTTCTTT; cdr3_aa: CSANKQNMNTEAFF; clone_size: many; d_call: NA; j_call: TRBJ1-1; v_call: TRBV20-1
cdr3_nt: TGCGCCAGCCTCGGGGGGGCCGGGGAGCTGTTTTTT; cdr3_aa: CASLGGAGELFF; clone_size: many; d_call: TRBD2; j_call: TRBJ2-2; v_call: TRBV10-2
cdr3_nt: TGTGCCAGCGCGCGACAGGGAAGAATGGAGACCCAGTACTTC; cdr3_aa: CASARQGRMETQYF; clone_size: many; d_call: TRBD1; j_call: TRBJ2-5; v_call: TRBV18
cdr3_nt: TGTGCCAGCAGCTTAGCGCGGGGGAACACCGGGGAGCTGTTTTTT; cdr3_aa: CASSLARGNTGELFF; clone_size: many; d_call: NA; j_call: TRBJ2-2; v_call: TRBV5-1
cdr3_nt: TGTGCCATCAGTGAGTGGCCGGGACAGGGAGACACCGGGGAGCTGTTTTTT; cdr3_aa: CAISEWPGQGDTGELFF; clone_size: NA; d_call: TRBD1; j_call: TRBJ2-2; v_call: TRBV10-3
cdr3_nt: TGTGCCAGCAGCCAAGATAGTTCCTTTAGCTCCTACAATGAGCAGTTCTTC; cdr3_aa: CASSQDSSFSSYNEQFF; clone_size: few; d_call: NA; j_call: TRBJ2-1; v_call: TRBV4-2
cdr3_nt: TGTGCCAGCAGCCAACTGGGAGTTACCGGTGGCTACACCTTC; cdr3_aa: CASSQLGVTGGYTF; clone_size: few; d_call: NA; j_call: TRBJ1-2; v_call: TRBV3-1
cdr3_nt: TGTGCCAGCAGCCAAGATAGACATTGGGATGGAAACACCATATATTTT; cdr3_aa: CASSQDRHWDGNTIYF; clone_size: few; d_call: NA; j_call: TRBJ1-3; v_call: TRBV3-1
cdr3_nt: TGCAGTGCTAGAGATTCGGGAACAGGGGAGGGTCAGCCCCAGCATTTT; cdr3_aa: CSARDSGTGEGQPQHF; clone_size: NA; d_call: TRBD1; j_call: TRBJ1-5; v_call: TRBV20-1
cdr3_nt: TGTGCCTGGAGGGGAGGTAGCGGATTGGGGACCGGGGAGCTGTTTTTT; cdr3_aa: CAWRGGSGLGTGELFF; clone_size: many; d_call: NA; j_call: TRBJ2-2; v_call: TRBV30
cdr3_nt: TGCGCCAGCAGCTTGGAGCCGGGGGTGCTTGGGACTGAAGCTTTCTTT; cdr3_aa: CASSLEPGVLGTEAFF; clone_size: few; d_call: NA; j_call: TRBJ1-1; v_call: TRBV5-1